This T cell receptor beta chain was profiled in a study of blood T cells in healthy people across ages (dated by TCRdb to 2013 to 2016). With respect to the entire study: In model experiments, template switching captured about one uniquely barcoded TCR beta cDNA molecule for every two T cells. Age-related changes in TCR beta repertoire diversity were measured in the study by deep sequencing normalized with unique cDNA molecular identifiers. The donors were split into four age groups: young (average around 17 years), middle-aged (about 40), aged (approximately 60) and long-lived (approximately 89). The study analyzed two additional independent replicas of 1 million unique cDNA reads from the same blood draw for two donors, one aged 18 to 30 and one aged 80 or older. What the study reported, not specific to this receptor: Estimates of total diversity based on one million sequenced T cells were regarded as lower bounds and as underestimates. Compared with the aged group, more naive CD4+ T cells, fewer expanded clones and increased TCR diversity were shown by the long-lived group, suggesting age selection. A strong correlation was found between observed TCR beta diversity and the percentage of naive T cells measured by flow cytometry. Observed TCR beta diversity per million T cells fell roughly linearly with age, and a significant reduction was already apparent by age roughly 40. The CMV infection status of donors was not known, potentially confounding age-related changes in expanded clonotypes. Conclusive comparison of naive and antigen-experienced compartments was prevented by the profiling of bulk unsorted PBMCs.

Systemically healthy Caucasian individuals from Russia, some 36 in total and aged 6 to 90 years, were included as donors. Each donor gave around 9.9 milliliters of peripheral blood, collected into EDTA-treated Vacutainer tubes. Ficoll-Paque density-gradient centrifugation was used to isolate PBMCs, with at least 6 million per sample. Trizol reagent was used to extract total RNA from PBMCs, with at least 6 micrograms per sample. For every donor, an aliquot of PBMCs went through flow cytometry to measure the percentages of naive CD45RAhigh/CD27high T cells. For this clonotype: Its antigen is currently not known. No much larger clone is present one base from it, and per-base qualities are unavailable.

Receptors were amplified or captured by 5' RACE. Instrument on record: Illumina HiSeq 2500. A second PCR of about 7 to 12 cycles was performed with a sample-barcoded 5' primer and a J-beta primer mix. A template-switch 5' adaptor carrying 12 random nucleotides introduced a unique molecular identifier onto each TCR beta cDNA molecule. Each sample yielded at least 2.5 million CDR3-containing paired-end reads. First-strand cDNA synthesis was performed from all RNA using the Mint cDNA synthesis kit, with priming by a TRBC-specific oligonucleotide. Following uracil-DNA glycosylase treatment, a first 18-cycle PCR with universal primers M1SS and BC2_uni_R was performed on all cDNA. Concerning the study's data processing: Normalization of each sample was performed by random selection of 1 million high-quality reads, each carrying a distinct molecular identifier. Instead of being binned into consensus sequences, reads that shared molecular identifiers were thrown out. CDR3 identification, clonotype clustering and error correction used MiTCR with a Q25 quality threshold and the strictest error-elimination algorithm. A nonparametric unseen species model with Euler transformation was used to estimate a lower bound on total TCR beta diversity. TCRdb handled the public reads itself, with Q25 trimming in fastp and clone calling in MiXCR, and kept productive beta chains. When rows share a CDR3 protein, they turn into one entry using the most common DNA and genes. The V and J calls and clone size come from TCRdb's table, not from the authors' own analysis. The sample yields about 1 million distinct CDR3 sequences; roughly 24% were counted once. The ten biggest clones cover around 0.7% of the sample.

The CDR3 sequence holds 14 residues, the cysteine and phenylalanine included. Of all the DNA, just the CDR3 is kept, 42 bases in frame from base 1. Per the germline V gene, SQVTM is the CDR1 and ANQGSEA is the CDR2. V loses 2 bases, J loses 3 bases, and the germline ends lie 14 bases apart. These records were also assigned to another study, of T cells of mothers and their children. The second study reports: Donors were nine systemically healthy Caucasian individuals: three mothers and their six children. cDNA synthesis consumed the entire amount of extracted RNA, loaded at 1.5 ug RNA in each 15 ul reaction. In the second PCR, the M1S primer introduced both the sample barcodes and 2-4 random nucleotides. Over 8.5 million TCR beta CDR3 reads were obtained for each mother, and around 2.7 million reads were obtained for each child. TCR recombination output is similarly shaped by thymic selection in related and unrelated pairs, with a minor effect exerted by inherited differences. Normalized repertoire overlap in related mother-child pairs was always slightly higher than in unrelated mother-child pairs, but the difference was never significant. No persistent microchimeric T cell clones were detected, at a sensitivity of approximately 100 clones per million clonotypes. In the study, deep NGS was used to compare the TCR beta repertoires of mothers and children, and features distinguishing related mother-child pairs from unrelated individuals were sought. Mothers averaged roughly 40 +/- 4 years of age and children averaged around 10 +/- 4 years. After adapter ligation was performed with NEBNext reagents, the libraries were sequenced on an Illumina HiSeq 2000 with 100+100 nt paired-end reads. To prevent cross-contamination, the mother and child libraries were prepared one month apart and sequenced in separate runs. For each donor, between about 450,000 and 2,300,000 distinct TCR beta clonotypes were identified. Naive TCR beta clonotypes were estimated from low-frequency clonotypes matched to each donor's FACS-determined naive share, without sorting.

The rearranged segments are TRBV29-1 and TRBJ2-7, with a weak D call of TRBD2 (6 bases match). Sequences were obtained from blood. The TCR sequence derives from a girl aged 2 to 9 in good health. Here the CDR3 is given as CSVERLGARYEQYF. The DNA is as follows: TGCAGCGTTGAACGACTAGGAGCGCGCTACGAGCAGTACTTC.